The present T cell receptor (beta chain) was sequenced within a study of T cell responses to AZD1222 COVID-19 vaccine. As for the study in general: Second-dose intervals near 4 or 12 weeks were combined. General study results and limits: When two AZD1222 doses had been given, Spike-specific TCR breadth and depth rose.

Germline V gene sequence: CDR1 SGHKS, CDR2 YYEKEE (reference sequence). The germline V and J ends were trimmed by 4 bases and 4 bases, with 24 bases remaining between them. The CDR3 runs 17 residues. There are a few counts of this clone. What it binds is unknown. Sequencing used immunoSEQ multiplex PCR; TCRdb keeps in-frame clones, though not all of them. Counted here are around 120,000 clones, 87% occurring once; the ten biggest clones make up roughly 8%. The source was peripheral blood, collected on day 0 of AZD1222 vaccination. The sequence was collected from an adult in good health. The chain joins TRBV5-5 to TRBJ2-7; D unclear. CDR3 in amino acids: CASSPVDGSNIFYEQYF. Written as DNA, the CDR3 is TGTGCCAGCAGCCCGGTTGATGGTTCCAACATTTTTTACGAGCAGTACTTC. The full variable domain, completed using reference TRBV5-5 and TRBJ2-7, is DAGVTQSPTHLIKTRGQQVTLRCSPISGHKSVSWYQQVLGQGPQFIFQYYEKEERGRGNFPDRFSARQFPNYSSELNVNALLLGDSALYLCASSPVDGSNIFYEQYFGPGTRLTVT.